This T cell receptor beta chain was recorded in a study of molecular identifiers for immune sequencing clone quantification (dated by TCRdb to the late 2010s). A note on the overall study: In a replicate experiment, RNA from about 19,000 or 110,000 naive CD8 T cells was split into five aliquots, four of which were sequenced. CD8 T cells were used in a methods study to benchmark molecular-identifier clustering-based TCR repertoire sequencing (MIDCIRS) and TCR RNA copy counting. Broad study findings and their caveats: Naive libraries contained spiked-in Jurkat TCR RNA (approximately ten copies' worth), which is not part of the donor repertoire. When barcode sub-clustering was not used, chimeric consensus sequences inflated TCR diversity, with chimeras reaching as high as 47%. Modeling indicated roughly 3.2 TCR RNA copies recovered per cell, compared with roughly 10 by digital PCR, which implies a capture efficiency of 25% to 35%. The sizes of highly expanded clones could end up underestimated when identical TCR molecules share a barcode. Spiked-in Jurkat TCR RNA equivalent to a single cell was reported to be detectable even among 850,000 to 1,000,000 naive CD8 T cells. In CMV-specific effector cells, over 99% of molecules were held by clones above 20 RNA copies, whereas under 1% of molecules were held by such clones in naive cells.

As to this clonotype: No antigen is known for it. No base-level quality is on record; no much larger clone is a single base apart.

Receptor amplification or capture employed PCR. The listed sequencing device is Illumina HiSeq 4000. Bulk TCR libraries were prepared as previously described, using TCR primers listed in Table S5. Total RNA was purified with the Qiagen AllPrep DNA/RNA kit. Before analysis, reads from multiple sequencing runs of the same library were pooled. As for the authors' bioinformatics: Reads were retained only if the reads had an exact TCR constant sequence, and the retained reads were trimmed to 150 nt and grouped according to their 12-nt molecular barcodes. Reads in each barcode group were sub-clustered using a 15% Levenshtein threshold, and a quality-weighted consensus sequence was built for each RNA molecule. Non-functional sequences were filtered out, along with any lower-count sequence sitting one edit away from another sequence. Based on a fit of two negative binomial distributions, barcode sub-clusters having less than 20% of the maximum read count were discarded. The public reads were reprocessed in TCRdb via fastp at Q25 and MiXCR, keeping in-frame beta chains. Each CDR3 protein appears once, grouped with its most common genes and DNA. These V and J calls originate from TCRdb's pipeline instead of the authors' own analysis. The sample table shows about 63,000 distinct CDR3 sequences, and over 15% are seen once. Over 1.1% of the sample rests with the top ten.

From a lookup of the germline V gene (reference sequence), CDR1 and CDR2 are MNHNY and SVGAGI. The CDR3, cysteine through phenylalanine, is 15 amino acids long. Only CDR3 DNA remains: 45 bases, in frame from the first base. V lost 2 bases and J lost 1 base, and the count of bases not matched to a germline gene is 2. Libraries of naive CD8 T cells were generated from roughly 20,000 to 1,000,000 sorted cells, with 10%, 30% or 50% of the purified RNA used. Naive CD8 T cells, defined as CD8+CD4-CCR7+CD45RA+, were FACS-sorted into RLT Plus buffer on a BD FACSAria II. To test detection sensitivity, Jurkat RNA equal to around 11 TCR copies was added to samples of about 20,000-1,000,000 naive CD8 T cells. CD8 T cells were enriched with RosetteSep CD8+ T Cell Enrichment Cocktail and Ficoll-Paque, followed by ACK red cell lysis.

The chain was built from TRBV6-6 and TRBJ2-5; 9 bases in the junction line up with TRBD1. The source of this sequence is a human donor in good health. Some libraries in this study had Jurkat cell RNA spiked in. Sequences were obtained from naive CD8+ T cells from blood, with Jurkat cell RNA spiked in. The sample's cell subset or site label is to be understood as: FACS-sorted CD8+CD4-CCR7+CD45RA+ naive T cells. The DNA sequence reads TGTGCCAGCAGTTACGGACAGGGGAGCCAAGAGACCCAGTACTTC. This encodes CASSYGQGSQETQYF.